These 21 T cell receptor beta chains share one sample of origin, sequenced in a study of cytomegalovirus exposure and HLA in healthy donors. This table comes from immunoSEQ multiplex PCR, and its TCRdb copy is limited to in-frame clones, with some not included. The data contain fewer than 200,000 clones, about 90% of them singletons. Sequencing used PBMCs. These receptors originate from a young woman in good health and CMV-seropositive.

The rearrangement uses TRBV2 and TRBJ2-1, with 9 bases matching TRBD2. CDR1 and CDR2 (germline): SNHLY, FYNNEI. J was trimmed by 6 bases and V by 1 base; bases with no gene match: 7. CDR3 length equals 16 residues. CDR3 sequence (DNA): TGTGCCAGCAGTGAAGTGTCTAGCGGGACGGCCAATGAGCAGTTCTTC. Translation gives CASSEVSSGTANEQFF.

The chain uses TRBV28 and TRBJ2-7, with D maybe TRBD2 (6 bases). V was trimmed by 3 bases and J by 5 bases, leaving 23 bases between them. Germline assignment: CDR1 MDHEN and CDR2 SYDVKM. The CDR3 totals 17 residues. The chain's CDR3 is CASSFSVVHGGIHEQYF. In nucleotides, the CDR3 is TGTGCCAGCAGTTTTTCGGTCGTTCATGGAGGGATCCACGAGCAGTACTTC.

This chain uses TRBV2 with TRBJ2-7; D gene ambiguous. This CDR3 contains 14 residues. Germline V gives CDR1 SNHLY, CDR2 FYNNEI. Trimming cost V 8 bases and J 0 bases, with 14 bases left between them. CDR3 protein: CASQPQHSSYEQYF. Here the CDR3 DNA reads TGTGCCAGCCAACCGCAGCACAGCTCCTACGAGCAGTACTTC.

This chain links TRBV7-3 with TRBJ2-6, with 8 bases matching TRBD2. Germline V gene lookup returns CDR1 SGHTA and CDR2 FQGTGA. The CDR3 totals 20 residues. Germline trimming cut 5 bases from V and 0 bases from J; bases unmatched to any gene: 15. CDR3 nucleotides: TGTGCCAGCAGCCCCCCGGGACTAGAGGAGTTACTCTCTGGGGCCAACGTCCTGACTTTC. Translating gives CASSPPGLEELLSGANVLTF.

The CDR3 loop reads CASDRGRDEQFF. The DNA of the CDR3 is TGCGCCAGTGACAGGGGGAGGGATGAGCAGTTCTTC. The chain couples TRBV10-2 to TRBJ2-1, with TRBD1 identical over 9 bases. Looked up from germline, CDR1 is WSHSY and CDR2 is SAAADI. This CDR3 is built from 12 residues. Trimming took 9 bases from V and 8 from J; bases not matched to a gene: 5.

This sequence joins TRBV7-9 and TRBJ1-5; TRBD1 might be the D (5 bases). With 5 bases removed from V and 1 base from J, the gap between germline ends came to 15 bases. Germline assignment: CDR1 SEHNR and CDR2 FQNEAQ (reference sequence). The CDR3 runs to 16 residues. The CDR3 region has the DNA TGTGCCAGCAGCCTCACGATAGGGGTGAGCAATCAGCCCCAGCATTTT. Amino acids: CASSLTIGVSNQPQHF.

The chain couples TRBV4-3 to TRBJ2-1, with 7 bases matching TRBD2. Trimming removed 4 bases from V and 7 bases from J; junction bases left unmatched: 13. This CDR3 is built from 16 residues. Germline CDR1 and CDR2: LGHNA and YSLEER. CDR3 loop: CASSPSAGARGNEQFF. The CDR3 region has the DNA TGCGCCAGCAGCCCCAGCGCGGGAGCACGGGGGAATGAGCAGTTCTTC.

The rearrangement joins TRBV28 to TRBJ2-5, with TRBD2 matching over 10 bases. Germline values: CDR1 MDHEN, CDR2 SYDVKM. The CDR3 runs to 15 residues. The V and J ends lost 10 bases and 2 bases, in that order; junction bases with no gene match: 10. The CDR3 loop reads CATASGGLAQETQYF. CDR3 nucleotide sequence: TGTGCCACCGCCTCTGGGGGACTAGCGCAAGAGACCCAGTACTTC.

The chain joins TRBV5-1 to TRBJ1-2, with TRBD1 matching 8 bases. Germline V gives CDR1 SGHRS, CDR2 YFSETQ. The length of the CDR3 is 14 residues. V lost 4 bases and J lost 4; bases outside the gene matches: 6. The CDR3 reads CASSGTGTGYGYTF. Written as DNA, the CDR3 is TGCGCCAGCAGCGGAACCGGGACAGGCTATGGCTACACCTTC.

The chain combines TRBV20-1 with TRBJ2-7; D not resolved. V was pared by 5 bases and J by 0 bases, with 5 bases between. This CDR3 has 11 residues. Germline V gene sequence: CDR1 DFQATT, CDR2 SNEGSKA (reference sequence). As DNA, the CDR3 is TGCAGTGCTGCGAGCTCCTACGAGCAGTACTTC. Encoded protein: CSAASSYEQYF.

This clone came up a few times. The V call is TRBV9, the J call TRBJ2-2, with 8 nucleotides matching TRBD1. CDR1 is SGDLS and CDR2 is YYNGEE in the germline V gene. The CDR3 totals 13 residues. V dropped 7 bases and J dropped 1; count of bases not matched to a gene: 0. The CDR3 spells CASGQGNTGELFF. In DNA form, the CDR3 reads TGTGCCAGCGGACAGGGGAACACCGGGGAGCTGTTTTTT.

J is TRBJ1-4 and V is TRBV27; 7 nucleotides line up with TRBD1. The junction had 9 bases not matched to a gene; V was cut back by 6 bases and J by 8 bases. Germline CDR1 MNHEY, CDR2 SMNVEV (reference sequence). The CDR3 length is 14 residues. The CDR3 nucleotides are TGTGCCAGCAGCCGGACAGGTCGGTGGGAAAAACTGTTTTTT. Translation gives CASSRTGRWEKLFF.

The sample holds one count of this clone. The DNA for the CDR3 is TGTGCCAGCAGCTTAGATACCCGGCAGGGGGCGGGAGAGACCCAGTACTTC. It specifies CASSLDTRQGAGETQYF. The rearrangement uses TRBV11-2 and TRBJ2-5, with 8 bases matching TRBD1. The germline CDR1 and CDR2 sequences are SGHAT and FQNNGV. This CDR3 has 17 amino acids. V dropped 0 bases and J dropped 4; count of bases not matched to a gene: 10.

V and J are TRBV6-1 and TRBJ2-3; the D gene is possibly TRBD1 (6 bases). Germline V gene data show CDR1 as MNHNS and CDR2 as SASEGT. V was trimmed by 7 bases and J by 2 bases, leaving 16 bases between them. The CDR3 extends over 15 amino acids. The CDR3 DNA reads as TGTGCCAGCAAGACTTCAGGGGCCTTCACAGATACGCAGTATTTT. Translated, it gives CASKTSGAFTDTQYF.

The gene calls are TRBV9 and TRBJ1-5, with unresolved D. In germline, CDR1 is SGDLS, CDR2 YYNGEE. This CDR3 has 16 amino acids. V was cut by 4 bases and J by 5 bases, with 19 bases left in between. The CDR3 spells CASSPGDRGGYQPQHF. Written as DNA, the CDR3 is TGTGCCAGCAGCCCTGGAGACCGGGGTGGATATCAGCCCCAGCATTTT.

This clone has only one observation. This chain links TRBV6-5 with TRBJ1-3; possibly TRBD1 for D (6 bases). V was cut by 0 bases and J by 3 bases, with 9 bases left in between. Germline CDR1 is MNHEY and CDR2 is SVGAGI. The CDR3 runs 15 residues. CDR3 in DNA: TGTGCCAGCAGTTACTCTAGGACAGTTGGAAACACCATATATTTT. As protein: CASSYSRTVGNTIYF.

The count of this clone is one. The chain recombines TRBV6-4 with TRBJ2-2; 8 nucleotides line up with TRBD1. CDR3 length: 16 residues. With V trimmed by 6 bases and J by 4 bases, 10 bases remained unmatched. Germline-derived CDR1 and CDR2 are MRHNA and SNTAGT. CDR3 residues: CASRKPGQDSTGELFF. The CDR3 DNA reads TGTGCCAGCAGAAAACCGGGACAGGATTCCACCGGGGAGCTGTTTTTT.

This chain links TRBV4-1 with TRBJ2-3; possible D gene TRBD1, 5 bases. The CDR3 extends over 14 amino acids. Germline assignment: CDR1 MGHRA and CDR2 YSYEKL. With 5 bases removed from V and 0 bases from J, the gap between germline ends came to 9 bases. CDR3 in DNA: TGCGCCAGCAGCGCAGGGTTTAGCACAGATACGCAGTATTTT. Encoded protein: CASSAGFSTDTQYF.

The chain is built from TRBV15 and TRBJ2-5; 7 bases are a match to TRBD1. This CDR3 comprises 17 residues. The germline V gene encodes CDR1 LNHNV and CDR2 YYDKDF (reference sequence). With 4 bases clipped from V and 4 bases from J, the junction kept 15 bases outside the gene matches. CDR3 sequence (DNA): TGTGCCACCAGCACTAATCCCGGACAGGTCCTTCGAGAGACCCAGTACTTC. This translates into CATSTNPGQVLRETQYF.

The rearrangement joins TRBV5-5 to TRBJ1-1, with no clear D. This CDR3 contains 14 residues. In germline, CDR1 is SGHKS, CDR2 YYEKEE (reference sequence). The V end lost 4 bases, the J end lost 2 bases, and 12 bases lay between the germline ends. In DNA form, the CDR3 reads TGTGCCAGCAGCAGAGAGTACAGAAACACTGAAGCTTTCTTT. The encoded protein is CASSREYRNTEAFF.

The J gene is TRBJ1-2, the V gene TRBV19; TRBD1 agrees at 9 bases. J gave up 4 bases and V 6 bases, and 6 bases lay outside the gene matches. The CDR3 has 14 residues. Germline V gives CDR1 LNHDA, CDR2 SQIVND (reference sequence). This chain's CDR3 is CASRGTGRIYGYTF. The CDR3 DNA reads as TGTGCCAGTAGAGGGACAGGGAGAATCTATGGCTACACCTTC.